This TCR beta chain was sequenced during a study of vaccination and CD4 T cells after COVID-19. Study-level background: Control cultures used a CEFX viral epitope pool, an HIV-1 Nef peptide pool, or no peptide.

As concerns this clonotype: The antigen is undetermined.

Indicated treatment: 10-day PBMC culture with coronavirus spike peptide pools or control peptides (ViraFEST assay). Roughly 2.1 million PBMCs went into each well for culture with 10 IU/ml IL-2 and about 10 ug/ml peptide pools. Investigators isolated CD4+ T cells by negative selection after 10 days of culture. V lost 3 bases to trimming and J lost 10 bases, with 12 bases between them. The CDR3 length is 12 residues. An Oncomine TCR Beta short-read assay was used to sequence the DNA from cultured CD4+ T cells. TCRdb reprocessed the PCR reads with MiXCR, giving one entry per CDR3 protein. The sample shows roughly 15,000 distinct CDR3 sequences, about 55% of them seen only once.

The sequencing input was CD4+ T cells from blood, cultured in vitro. This rearrangement joins TRBV12-3 or TRBV12-4 to TRBJ1-1; no clear D gene. The origin of this receptor is a human donor who had recovered from COVID-19. The CDR3 protein is CASSFVTEGAFF. In DNA form, the CDR3 reads TGTGCCAGCAGTTTTGTCACCGAGGGAGCTTTCTTT.